This TCR beta chain was sequenced during a study of cytomegalovirus exposure and HLA in healthy donors. Study-wide context: From HLA-typed donors, an early data release held roughly 80 million unique TCRs. Study-level results: Most CMV-associated TCR beta chains were later found to appear HLA-restricted.

Primers for the PCR totalled 60 Vbeta and 13 Jbeta. Clones were read by immunoSEQ multiplex PCR, and TCRdb kept only the in-frame ones, dropping some. In the table there are about 140,000 clones, around three quarters of which are singletons. On this clone itself: What it recognizes is unknown.

Each of the donors was a healthy bone marrow donor. The CDR3 loop spans 14 amino acids. Germline CDR1 and CDR2: SGHDT and YYEEEE. Trimming cost V 0 bases and J 2 bases, with 7 bases left between them. The V and J genes are TRBV5-6 and TRBJ2-3, with D possibly TRBD1 on 5 matching bases. The sequenced sample was PBMCs. This clonotype was sampled from a man between 35 and 55 years old in good health and CMV-seronegative. This CDR3 is CASSLEGNTDTQYF. In nucleotides, the CDR3 is TGTGCCAGCAGCTTGGAGGGGAACACAGATACGCAGTATTTT.